A single sample gave rise to the 18 T cell receptor beta chains below, sequenced in a study of T cells expressing NK-cell markers. Following a re-call of the 5' RACE reads, TCRdb has one entry per CDR3 protein and lacks DNA. This listing includes thousands of distinct CDR3 sequences. The sequenced material came from blood T cells: a sorted CD56 or NKG2C T cell subset, CD4+ or CD8+ T cells, or bulk PBMC T cells (not recorded which). These receptor sequences come from a man between 18 and 35 years old in good health.

The rearrangement joins TRBV6-4 to TRBJ2-1; TCRdb proposes TRBD2, but this gene call is untestable without DNA. The CDR3 runs 15 residues. Looked up from germline, CDR1 is MRHNA and CDR2 is SNTAGT. CDR3 residues: CASSQTSGSVYEQFF.

This clonotype is called medium-sized based on its frequency. The chain joins TRBV6-4 to TRBJ1-5; TCRdb's D gene call, TRBD1, goes unchecked for lack of DNA. There are 13 residues in the CDR3. Germline loops: CDR1 MRHNA, CDR2 SNTAGT. The CDR3 is CASSRTGDQPQHF.

The chain combines TRBV24-1 with TRBJ2-1; TCRdb returns TRBD2, unconfirmable since there is no DNA. Germline values: CDR1 KGHDR, CDR2 SFDVKD. This CDR3 is built from 14 residues. The CDR3 region is CATSPSGRANEQFF.

The chain couples TRBV5-5 to TRBJ1-6; TCRdb picks TRBD1, but there is no DNA to check that call. Germline CDR1 is SGHKS and CDR2 is YYEKEE (reference sequence). The CDR3 consists of 15 residues. The CDR3 spells CASSLEGQGYSPLHF.

V usage is TRBV11-1 and J usage is TRBJ2-7; TCRdb designates TRBD1, a call that cannot be tested without DNA. The CDR3 extends over 18 amino acids. Germline V gene lookup returns CDR1 SGHAT and CDR2 FQDESV (reference sequence). The CDR3 is CASSSTQGLVDLPYEQYF. The full variable domain, its missing parts supplied by reference TRBV11-1 and TRBJ2-7, is EAEVAQSPRYKITEKSQAVAFWCDPISGHATLYWYRQILGQGPELLVQFQDESVVDDSQLPKDRFSAERLKGVDSTLKIQPAELGDSAMYLCASSSTQGLVDLPYEQYFGPGTRLTVT.

The chain uses TRBV12-3 or TRBV12-4 and TRBJ2-2. The length of the CDR3 is 15 residues. The CDR3 loop reads CASSYRRVSTGELFF.

The chain joins TRBV12-3 or TRBV12-4 to TRBJ2-3; TCRdb calls TRBD1, which cannot be checked without DNA. The CDR3 sequence is 15 residues long. This chain's CDR3 is CASSLQGAGTDTQYF.

The chain combines TRBV7-9 with TRBJ1-2; TCRdb's D gene call, TRBD1, goes unchecked for lack of DNA. The germline V gene encodes CDR1 SEHNR and CDR2 FQNEAQ (reference sequence). CDR3 length equals 14 residues. The CDR3 loop is CASSWDRVGYGYTF.

The chain carries TRBV7-6 and TRBJ2-1; TCRdb indicates TRBD1, and absent DNA this call remains unverified. Germline V gives CDR1 SGHVS, CDR2 FNYEAQ. CDR3 length: 16 residues. CDR3 in amino acids: CASSPTGTGGRNEQFF.

The chain employs TRBV6-2 or TRBV6-3 and TRBJ2-1; TCRdb designates TRBD1, a call that cannot be tested without DNA. From germline, CDR1 is MNHEY and CDR2 SVGEGT. CDR3 length equals 11 residues. The CDR3 sequence: CASSYLRDTLF.

This chain links TRBV20-1 with TRBJ1-1. CDR1 is DFQATT, CDR2 SNEGSKA, per germline (reference sequence). The CDR3 contains 12 residues. CDR3 loop: CSARGGNTEAFF.

The V and J genes are TRBV6-1 and TRBJ2-3. The CDR3 has 12 amino acids. CDR1 and CDR2 from the germline V gene are MNHNS and SASEGT. CDR3 in amino acids: CASSEASDTQYF.

The rearrangement uses TRBV6-4 and TRBJ2-6; TCRdb designates TRBD1, a call that cannot be tested without DNA. The CDR3 length is 16 residues. Germline V CDR1 and CDR2: MRHNA, SNTAGT. CDR3 in amino acids: CASSDSSGAGANVLTF.

V is TRBV27 and J is TRBJ1-2. Germline V gives CDR1 MNHEY, CDR2 SMNVEV (reference sequence). CDR3 size: 14 residues. This chain's CDR3 is CASSFSPENYGYTF.

This clonotype is identified as medium-sized (0.01 to 0.1%) from frequency. This rearrangement joins TRBV29-1 to TRBJ2-5; the D call of TRBD2 rests on TCRdb alone, since no DNA is present to check it. This CDR3 comprises 12 residues. The germline CDR1 and CDR2 sequences are SQVTM and ANQGSEA. CDR3 protein: CSVEAPPETQYF.

The rearrangement joins TRBV5-6 to TRBJ2-7; with no DNA, the TCRdb D assignment of TRBD2 cannot be verified. The CDR3 loop spans 11 amino acids. CDR1 is SGHDT, CDR2 YYEEEE, per germline. The CDR3 sequence: CASSTSGEQYF.

The rearrangement uses TRBV25-1 and TRBJ2-2. This CDR3 contains 13 residues. In germline, CDR1 is MGHDK, CDR2 SYGVNS. The CDR3 sequence: CASSIQNTGELFF.

The rearrangement uses TRBV6-5 and TRBJ2-3; no DNA is available, so the TRBD1 call from TCRdb remains unchecked. Germline CDR1 and CDR2: MNHEY and SVGAGI. The CDR3 length is 16 residues. The CDR3 loop is CASSSLPDRSTDTQYF.